These T cell receptor beta chains were read from a single sample in a study of blood T cell repertoires in COVID-19. Method: immunoSEQ multiplex PCR; TCRdb's copy keeps in-frame clones and lacks some. The sample lists around 150,000 clones; 70% to 85% were seen once. Material: peripheral blood. These receptors all stem from a woman of 80 years or more with acute or convalescent COVID-19. The conserved cysteine and the conserved F or W are not part of the CDR3 here. Each record gives: J gene, D gene, V gene, CDR3 protein. The D gene is left open where the match is weak.

TRBJ2-7 TRBD1 TRBV3-1/TRBV3-2 ASSGQGRYEQY
TRBJ1-1 . TRBV12-3/TRBV12-4 ASSFVRGEAF
TRBJ2-1 TRBD1 TRBV5-4 ASSLGQGAYNEQF
TRBJ2-5 TRBD2 TRBV7-9 ASSLLAGGSQETQY
TRBJ2-7 . TRBV30 AWGRGSDHEQY
TRBJ1-6 . TRBV7-2 ASSLGAGKNSPLH
TRBJ1-6 TRBD1 TRBV6-6 ASRGQGTNSPLH
TRBJ1-5 . TRBV30 AWSGGTDQPQH
TRBJ2-5 TRBD1 TRBV5-6 ASSFWVGQEETQY
TRBJ2-2 . TRBV3-1/TRBV3-2 ASSHLGTGRSAAGELF
TRBJ1-5 . TRBV7-8 ASSLGANQPQH
TRBJ2-3 TRBD2 TRBV5-6 ASSLRLAGVRVRTDTQY
TRBJ2-6 . TRBV7-2 ASSVTSHSGANVLT
TRBJ2-4 TRBD1 TRBV7-8 ASSLDGTGYGTKNIQY
TRBJ1-2 TRBD1 TRBV4-1 ASSQAPAGQGIGYT
TRBJ1-1 . TRBV6-6 ASRATRENTEAF
TRBJ1-3 . TRBV4-2 ASSQDGGTNTIY
TRBJ2-1 . TRBV12-5 ASGLAGVNEQF
TRBJ1-1 TRBD1 TRBV19 ASSIGWDRKADAF
TRBJ1-2 . TRBV19 ASRTGSLGYGYT
TRBJ1-2 . TRBV5-1 ASSLEQGYGYT
TRBJ1-1 . TRBV14 ASSPGSRAF
TRBJ1-1 . TRBV2 ASRVAVNTEAF
TRBJ2-2 TRBD2 TRBV10-3 AISEGLTSPGELF
TRBJ1-4 . TRBV5-5 ASSLAGPEKLF
TRBJ1-2 . TRBV10-2 ASSSENYGYT
TRBJ2-3 TRBD1 TRBV5-4 ASSGVTGGTDTQY
TRBJ1-5 . TRBV19 ASTPYGTENSNQPQH
TRBJ2-1 TRBD2 TRBV5-4 ASSPGLAAYNEQF
TRBJ2-5 TRBD2 TRBV7-2 ASGSLAEIQETQY
TRBJ2-3 . TRBV10-3 AISFGATDTQY
TRBJ2-7 . TRBV30 AWRDIQDPGGYEQY
TRBJ1-6 . TRBV6-6 ASARGEVNNSPLH
TRBJ2-2 TRBD2 TRBV27 ASSFLADVSAGELF
TRBJ2-1 TRBD1 TRBV5-1 ASSLGTGFNEQF
TRBJ2-7 . TRBV6-5 ASRQSRYFYEQY
TRBJ2-1 . TRBV18 ASSPTGSYNEQF
TRBJ2-1 TRBD1 TRBV5-6 ASSGTGTGENEQF
TRBJ2-2 . TRBV7-2 ASSLNSFGTSNTGELF
TRBJ1-2 . TRBV20-1 SAYRDDGYT
TRBJ1-6 . TRBV30 AWSPSGSPLH
TRBJ2-7 TRBD2 TRBV18 ASSPVAGDDEQY
TRBJ2-5 . TRBV20-1 SGGWGETQY
TRBJ1-1 . TRBV29-1 SVMGGARTEAF